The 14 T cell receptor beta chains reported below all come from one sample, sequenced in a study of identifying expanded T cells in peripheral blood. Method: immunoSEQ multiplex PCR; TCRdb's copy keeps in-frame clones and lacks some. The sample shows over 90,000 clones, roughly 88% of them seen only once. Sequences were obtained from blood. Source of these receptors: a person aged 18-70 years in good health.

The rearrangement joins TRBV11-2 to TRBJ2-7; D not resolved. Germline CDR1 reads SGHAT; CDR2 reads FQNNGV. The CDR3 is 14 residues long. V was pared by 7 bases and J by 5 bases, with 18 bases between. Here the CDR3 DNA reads TGTGCCAGCAAGCTTAGTACAGCTTCCCACGAGCAGTACTTC. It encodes CASKLSTASHEQYF.

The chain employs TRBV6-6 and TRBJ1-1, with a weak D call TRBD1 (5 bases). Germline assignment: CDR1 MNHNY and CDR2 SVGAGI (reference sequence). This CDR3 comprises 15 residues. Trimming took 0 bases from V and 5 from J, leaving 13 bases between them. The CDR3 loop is CASSYSTQGGTEAFF. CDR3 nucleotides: TGTGCCAGCAGTTACTCGACCCAGGGTGGAACTGAAGCTTTCTTT.

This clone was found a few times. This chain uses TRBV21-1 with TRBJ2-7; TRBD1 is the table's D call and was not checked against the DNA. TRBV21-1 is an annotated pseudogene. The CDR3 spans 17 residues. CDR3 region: CASSKRSAGAPSYEQYF. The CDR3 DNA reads TGTGCCAGCAGCAAAAGGTCAGCAGGGGCTCCCTCCTACGAGCAGTACTTC.

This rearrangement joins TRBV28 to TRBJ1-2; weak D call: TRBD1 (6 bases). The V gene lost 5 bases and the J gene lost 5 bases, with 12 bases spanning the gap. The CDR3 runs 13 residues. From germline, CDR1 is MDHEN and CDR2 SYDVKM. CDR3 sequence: CASSGQPSYGYTF. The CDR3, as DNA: TGTGCCAGCAGTGGACAGCCATCTTATGGCTACACCTTC.

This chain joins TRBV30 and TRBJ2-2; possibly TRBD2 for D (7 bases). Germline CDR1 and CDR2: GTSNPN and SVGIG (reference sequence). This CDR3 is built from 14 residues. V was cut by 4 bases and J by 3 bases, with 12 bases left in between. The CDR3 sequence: CAWKGGFDTGELFF. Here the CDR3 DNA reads TGTGCCTGGAAGGGGGGGTTTGACACCGGGGAGCTGTTTTTT.

CDR3 residues: CATGRKEDNEQFF. CDR3 in DNA: TGTGCCACAGGACGAAAGGAAGACAATGAGCAGTTCTTC. The chain links TRBV6-6 to TRBJ2-1; unclear D gene. Per germline, CDR1 MNHNY and CDR2 SVGAGI (reference sequence). The CDR3 loop spans 13 amino acids. V gave up 10 bases and J gave up 5 bases, with 15 bases separating them.

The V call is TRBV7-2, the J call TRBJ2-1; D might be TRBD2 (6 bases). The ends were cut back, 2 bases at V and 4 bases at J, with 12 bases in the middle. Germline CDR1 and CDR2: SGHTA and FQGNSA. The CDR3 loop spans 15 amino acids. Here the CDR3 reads CASSLLVSGYNEQFF. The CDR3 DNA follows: TGTGCCAGCAGCTTATTGGTTAGCGGATACAATGAGCAGTTCTTC.

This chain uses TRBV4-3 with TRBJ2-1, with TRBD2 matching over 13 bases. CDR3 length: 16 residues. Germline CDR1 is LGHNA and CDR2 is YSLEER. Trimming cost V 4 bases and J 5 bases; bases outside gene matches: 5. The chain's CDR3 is CASSPLGLAGDNEQFF. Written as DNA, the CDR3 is TGCGCCAGCAGCCCGCTAGGACTAGCGGGGGACAATGAGCAGTTCTTC.

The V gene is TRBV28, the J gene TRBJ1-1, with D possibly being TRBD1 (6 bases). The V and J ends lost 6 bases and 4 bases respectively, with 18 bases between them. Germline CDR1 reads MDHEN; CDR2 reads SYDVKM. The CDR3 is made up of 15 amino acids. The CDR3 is CASSQAGEGGTEAFF. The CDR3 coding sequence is TGTGCCAGCAGCCAGGCCGGGGAGGGGGGCACTGAAGCTTTCTTT.

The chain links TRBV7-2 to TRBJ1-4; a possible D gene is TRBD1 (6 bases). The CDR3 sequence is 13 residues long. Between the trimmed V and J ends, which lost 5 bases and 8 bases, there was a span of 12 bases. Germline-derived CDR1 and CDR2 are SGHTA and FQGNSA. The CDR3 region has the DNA TGTGCCAGCAGCAGGGGGGTCGGAGAAAAACTGTTTTTT. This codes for CASSRGVGEKLFF.

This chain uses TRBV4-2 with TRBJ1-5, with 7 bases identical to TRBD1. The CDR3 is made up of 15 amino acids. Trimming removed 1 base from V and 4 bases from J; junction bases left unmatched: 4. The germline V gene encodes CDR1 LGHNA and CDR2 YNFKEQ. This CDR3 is CASSQVQGGNQPQHF. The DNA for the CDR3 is TGTGCCAGCAGCCAAGTGCAGGGGGGGAATCAGCCCCAGCATTTT.

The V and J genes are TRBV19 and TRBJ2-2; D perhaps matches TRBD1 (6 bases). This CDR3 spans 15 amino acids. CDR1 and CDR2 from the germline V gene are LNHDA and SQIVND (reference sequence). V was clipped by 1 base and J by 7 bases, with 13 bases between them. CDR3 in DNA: TGTGCCAGTAGTATAGGTGCGCACAGGGACGGGGAGCTGTTTTTT. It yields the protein CASSIGAHRDGELFF. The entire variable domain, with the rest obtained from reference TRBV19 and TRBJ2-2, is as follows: DGGITQSPKYLFRKEGQNVTLSCEQNLNHDAMYWYRQDPGQGLRLIYYSQIVNDFQKGDIAEGYSVSREKKESFPLTVTSAQKNPTAFYLCASSIGAHRDGELFFGEGSRLTVL.

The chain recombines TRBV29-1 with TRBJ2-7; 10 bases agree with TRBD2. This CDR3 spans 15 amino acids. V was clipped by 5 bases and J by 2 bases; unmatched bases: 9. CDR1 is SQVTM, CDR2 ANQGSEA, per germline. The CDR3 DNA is TGCAGCGTTCGGCCCCCGGGACTAGCGACCTACGAGCAGTACTTC. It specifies CSVRPPGLATYEQYF.

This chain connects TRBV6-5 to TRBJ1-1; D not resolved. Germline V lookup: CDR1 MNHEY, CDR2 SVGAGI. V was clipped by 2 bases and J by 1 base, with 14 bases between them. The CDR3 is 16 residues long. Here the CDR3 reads CASSYRAGPQNTEAFF. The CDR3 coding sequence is TGTGCCAGCAGTTACCGAGCGGGCCCACAGAACACTGAAGCTTTCTTT.